The 3 T cell receptor beta chains below come from one sample, sequenced in a study of T cell repertoires in cytomegalovirus infection. No antigen has been identified for these receptors. TCRdb re-analysed the reads in MiXCR, keeping a single row per CDR3 protein. The sample holds about half a million distinct CDR3 sequences, about 39% seen once. This material consisted of cultured PBMCs, taken from culture after CMV antigen stimulation. Receptors were obtained from a human donor in good health (CMV status not recorded). Some clones in this sample may be carry-over from other donors' samples.

The V call is TRBV20-1, the J call TRBJ2-5, with 9 bases aligning to TRBD1. Losses at the gene ends were 5 bases for V and 1 base for J; bases not matched to a gene: 5. Germline assignment: CDR1 DFQATT and CDR2 SNEGSKA (reference sequence). This CDR3 has 14 residues. CDR3 protein: CSAPGQGLQETQYF. The CDR3 nucleotides read TGCAGTGCTCCGGGACAGGGACTCCAAGAGACCCAGTACTTC.

CDR3 coding DNA: TGCGCCAGCAGCTTGGGGGGGGGTCTCGGTGGTGAGCAGTTCTTC. Translating gives CASSLGGGLGGEQFF. The genes are TRBV5-1 and TRBJ2-1; 7 nucleotides line up with TRBD2. This CDR3 is 15 amino acids long. Germline V CDR1 and CDR2: SGHRS, YFSETQ. Trimming cost V 0 bases and J 9 bases; bases outside gene matches: 9.

CDR3 nucleotide sequence: TGTGCCAGCAGTTTATCGCCATCGGACACTGAAGCTTTCTTT. Protein product: CASSLSPSDTEAFF. The V and J genes are TRBV28 and TRBJ1-1; no clear D gene. The CDR3 length is 14 residues. The germline CDR1 and CDR2 sequences are MDHEN and SYDVKM. Between the trimmed V and J ends, which lost 1 base and 3 bases, there was a span of 9 bases.